This TCR beta chain was obtained from a study of technical replicates of blood from a handful of donors. TCRdb keeps only in-frame clones here, not all; method: immunoSEQ multiplex PCR. This sample has about 100,000 clones, with 90% to 95% found just once. Per the germline V gene, CDR1 is MNHEY and CDR2 is SMNVEV (reference sequence). The CDR3 is made up of 14 amino acids. Trimming removed 5 bases from V and 0 bases from J, with 11 bases in between. The V gene is TRBV27, the J gene TRBJ2-7, with no clear D. The TCR originated in a human donor in good health. Sample: T cells isolated from PBMCs. Here the CDR3 DNA reads TGTGCCAGCAGTGAAGTCCAGCGCTCCTACGAGCAGTACTTC. Its protein is CASSEVQRSYEQYF.